This T cell receptor beta chain is from a study of T cells after yellow fever vaccination. TCRdb recomputed calls from the 5' RACE reads with MiXCR, one row per CDR3 protein. The table has a few hundred thousand distinct CDR3 sequences, roughly 8.3% seen once. The CDR3 runs to 15 residues. Germline CDR1 is MDHEN and CDR2 is SYDVKM. Between the trimmed V and J ends, which lost 1 base and 0 bases, there was a span of 10 bases. The TCR was taken from a man between 18 and 35 years old who received the YFV17D yellow fever vaccine. The sequenced sample was PBMCs, obtained approximately 40 days after the first yellow fever vaccination. The gene calls are TRBV28 and TRBJ2-7; D may be TRBD1 or TRBD2 (5 bases each). The CDR3 DNA is TGTGCCAGCAGTTTATCCGGGACGTCCTCCTACGAGCAGTACGTC. It encodes CASSLSGTSSYEQYV.